The rows below give T cell receptor beta chains drawn from one sample of a study of cytotoxic CD8 clonotypes in ibrutinib-treated CLL. Profiling relied on immunoSEQ multiplex PCR, and the TCRdb table lists in-frame clones only, not all of them. The sample consists of 200,000 to 250,000 clones, around 70% of them appearing once. The sample consisted of PBMCs, taken after 24 months of ibrutinib treatment. The receptors derive from a human donor with chronic lymphocytic leukemia. Both conserved end residues are part of each CDR3.

CDR3aa,v_gene
CASLGYLAYEQYF,TRBV28
CASSYSLGIATYEQYF,TRBV6-5
CASSVGGSKTQYF,TRBV9
CASRLSRTETQHF,TRBV12-2
CASTLTSGDVWNEQFF,TRBV9
CASSLQPTGELFF,TRBV5-1
CASSPSGTGGSQPQHF,TRBV18
CASSFGGSLNYGYTF,TRBV7-2
CASRRQPNTEAFF,TRBV7-2
CASSKGRTGPSNRETQYF,TRBV11-3
CASSSGTQAGNTIYF,TRBV5-1
CATINRGNEKLFF,TRBV6-6
CASSYSLGSYNEQFF,TRBV6-5
CSVERREGGEQYF,TRBV29-1
CASGTGSKWGTQYF,TRBV5-8
CASSYLAGSTDTQYF,TRBV27
CASSLHATNEKLFF,TRBV25-1
CASRPEGEGVYEQFF,TRBV7-9
CASSEARYQETQYF,TRBV6-1
CSVEDRGRPGEKLFF,TRBV29-1
CSVEVAGRDTDTQYF,TRBV29-1
CATGLGDTQYF,TRBV27
CASSRDSSGANVLTF,TRBV7-6
CASSPGQINEKLFF,TRBV5-4
CASRLGLADTDTQYF,TRBV19
CASRLAGSSYEQYF,TRBV28
CSVTWTDYTF,TRBV29-1
CSVGMGGELFF,TRBV29-1
CSVYRDSYEQYF,TRBV29-1
CASSQVTGTGVNEQFF,TRBV4-3
CASSLGQGGNYGYTF,TRBV7-2
CASSLDRGRPEAFF,TRBV5-1
CAITQGAPEAFF,TRBV28
CASSFQGAQGNTEAFF,TRBV11-2
CASSEGGRYYEQYF,TRBV2
CASSLGETRHRGAVF,TRBV28
CASAAGGVAFF,TRBV19
CASSDPYEQYF,TRBV7-9
CASSKREGQDRKNTEAFF,TRBV21-1
CASSFGFSTDTQYF,TRBV5-8
CASSFSGSGGQPQHF,TRBV13
CASSLQLAGTGELFF,TRBV11-2
CASSGGDRAYSGANVLTF,TRBV6-1
CASRTVDVYEQYF,TRBV28